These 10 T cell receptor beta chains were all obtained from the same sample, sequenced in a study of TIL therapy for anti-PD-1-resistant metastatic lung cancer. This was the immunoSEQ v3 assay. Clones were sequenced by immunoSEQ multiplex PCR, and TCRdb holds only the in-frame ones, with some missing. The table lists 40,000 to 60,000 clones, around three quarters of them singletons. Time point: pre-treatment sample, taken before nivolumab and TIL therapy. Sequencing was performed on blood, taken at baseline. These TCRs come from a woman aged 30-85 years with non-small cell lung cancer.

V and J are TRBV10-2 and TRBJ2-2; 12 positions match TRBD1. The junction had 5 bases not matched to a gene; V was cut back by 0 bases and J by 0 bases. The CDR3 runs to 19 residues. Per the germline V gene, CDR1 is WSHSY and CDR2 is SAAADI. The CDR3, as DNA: TGCGCCAGCAGTGAGTCGGGACAGGGGGCGATGACGAACACCGGGGAGCTGTTTTTT. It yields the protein CASSESGQGAMTNTGELFF.

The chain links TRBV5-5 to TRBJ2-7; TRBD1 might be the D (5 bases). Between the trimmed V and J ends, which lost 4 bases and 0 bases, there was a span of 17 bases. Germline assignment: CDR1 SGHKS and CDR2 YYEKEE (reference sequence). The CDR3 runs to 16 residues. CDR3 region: CASSGAGLLISYEQYF. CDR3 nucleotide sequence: TGTGCCAGCAGCGGGGCAGGATTATTGATCTCCTACGAGCAGTACTTC. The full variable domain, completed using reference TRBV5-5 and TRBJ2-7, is DAGVTQSPTHLIKTRGQQVTLRCSPISGHKSVSWYQQVLGQGPQFIFQYYEKEERGRGNFPDRFSARQFPNYSSELNVNALLLGDSALYLCASSGAGLLISYEQYFGPGTRLTVT.

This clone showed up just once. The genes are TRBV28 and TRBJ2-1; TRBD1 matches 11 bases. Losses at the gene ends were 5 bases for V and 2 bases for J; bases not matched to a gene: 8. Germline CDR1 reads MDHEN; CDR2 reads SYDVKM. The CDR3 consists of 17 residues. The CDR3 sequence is CASSPPGQGGTYNEQFF. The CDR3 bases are TGTGCCAGCAGTCCACCGGGACAGGGGGGCACCTACAATGAGCAGTTCTTC.

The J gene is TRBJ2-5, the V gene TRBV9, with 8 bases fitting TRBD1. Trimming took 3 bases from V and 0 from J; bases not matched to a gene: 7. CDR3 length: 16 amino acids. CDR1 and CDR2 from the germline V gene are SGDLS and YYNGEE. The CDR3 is CASSAPLTGDQETQYF. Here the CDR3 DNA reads TGTGCCAGCAGCGCTCCACTGACAGGGGACCAAGAGACCCAGTACTTC.

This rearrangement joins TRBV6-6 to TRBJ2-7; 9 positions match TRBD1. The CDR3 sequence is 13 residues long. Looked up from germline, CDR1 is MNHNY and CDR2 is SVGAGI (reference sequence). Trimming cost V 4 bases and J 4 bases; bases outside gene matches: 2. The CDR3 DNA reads TGTGCCAGCAGTTCCGGGACAGGGTACGAGCAGTACTTC. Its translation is CASSSGTGYEQYF.

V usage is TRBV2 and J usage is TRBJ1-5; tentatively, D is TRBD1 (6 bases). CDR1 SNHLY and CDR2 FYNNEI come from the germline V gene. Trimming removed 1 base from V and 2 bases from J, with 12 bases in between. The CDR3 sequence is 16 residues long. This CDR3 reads CASSEGGHKGNQPQHF. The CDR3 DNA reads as TGTGCCAGCAGTGAAGGGGGACATAAAGGCAATCAGCCCCAGCATTTT.

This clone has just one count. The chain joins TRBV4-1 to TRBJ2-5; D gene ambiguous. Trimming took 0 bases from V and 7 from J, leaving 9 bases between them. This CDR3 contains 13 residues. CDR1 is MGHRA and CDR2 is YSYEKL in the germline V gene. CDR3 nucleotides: TGCGCCAGCAGCCAAGACGTAATGGTGACCCAGTACTTC. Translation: CASSQDVMVTQYF.

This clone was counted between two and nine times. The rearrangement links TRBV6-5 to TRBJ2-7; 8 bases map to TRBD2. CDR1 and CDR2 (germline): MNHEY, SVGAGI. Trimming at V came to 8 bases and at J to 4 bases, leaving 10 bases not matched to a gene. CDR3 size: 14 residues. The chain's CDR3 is CASSRRLAFYEQYF. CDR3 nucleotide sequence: TGTGCCAGCTCCCGGCGACTAGCGTTTTACGAGCAGTACTTC.

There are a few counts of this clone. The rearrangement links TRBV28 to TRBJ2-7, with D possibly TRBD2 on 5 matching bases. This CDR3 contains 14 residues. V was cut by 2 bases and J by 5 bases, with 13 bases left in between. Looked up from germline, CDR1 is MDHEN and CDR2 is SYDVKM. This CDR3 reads CASSLASIRDEQYF. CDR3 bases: TGTGCCAGCAGTTTAGCTAGCATAAGGGACGAGCAGTACTTC.

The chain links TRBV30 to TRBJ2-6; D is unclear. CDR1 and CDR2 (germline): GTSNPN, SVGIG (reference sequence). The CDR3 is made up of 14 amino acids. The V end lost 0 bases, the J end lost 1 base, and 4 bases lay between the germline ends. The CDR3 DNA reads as TGTGCCTGGAGTGTACTGTCTGGGGCCAACGTCCTGACTTTC. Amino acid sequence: CAWSVLSGANVLTF.